This is a list of T cell receptor beta chains from one sample in a study of blood T cells in healthy people across ages. TCRdb re-called the 5' RACE reads through MiXCR, storing one row per CDR3 protein. Among fewer than 700,000 distinct CDR3 sequences listed, 40% to 45% were seen once. Material: blood. These receptors originate from a man older than 75 in good health. Both conserved end residues are part of each CDR3. The D gene is left open where the match is weak. Clone size is given for some rows only: seen once, a few or many times, or a class if the clone is expanded.

>TRBJ2-7|NA|TRBD1|TRBV20-1
CSAGGQGAAYNEQYF
TGCAGTGCTGGTGGACAGGGGGCGGCCTACAATGAGCAGTACTTC
>TRBJ1-4|NA|NA|TRBV12-3/TRBV12-4
CASSLGQSDYEKLFF
TGTGCCAGCAGCCTTGGTCAGTCGGATTATGAAAAACTGTTTTTT
>TRBJ2-3|NA|NA|TRBV7-2
CASSLGGVSGDTQYF
TGTGCCAGCAGCTTAGGTGGGGTGTCCGGAGATACGCAGTATTTT
>TRBJ2-1|NA|TRBD1|TRBV6-2/TRBV6-3
CASSPTGTGGSSEQFF
TGTGCCAGCAGCCCAACCGGGACAGGGGGTTCCAGTGAGCAGTTCTTC
>TRBJ2-1|few|TRBD2|TRBV7-9
CASSVGLAAYNEQFF
TGTGCCAGCAGCGTCGGGCTAGCGGCATACAATGAGCAGTTCTTC
>TRBJ2-1|NA|TRBD2|TRBV20-1
CSARGDPISRGDSYNEQFF
TGCAGTGCTAGAGGCGACCCGATATCGCGGGGGGACTCCTACAATGAGCAGTTCTTC
>TRBJ2-7|NA|NA|TRBV7-2
CASSLARSRHEQYF
TGTGCCAGCAGCTTAGCGCGCTCGCGTCACGAGCAGTACTTC
>TRBJ2-3|NA|NA|TRBV20-1
CSAPRGVDTQYF
TGCAGTGCCCCACGCGGGGTGGATACGCAGTATTTT
>TRBJ1-1|few|NA|TRBV29-1
CSVEESRGNTEAFF
TGCAGCGTTGAAGAGTCCAGGGGGAACACTGAAGCTTTCTTT
>TRBJ1-2|NA|TRBD1|TRBV20-1
CSARATPGDRAAGYTF
TGCAGTGCTAGAGCGACACCCGGGGACAGGGCGGCCGGCTACACCTTC
>TRBJ2-6|few|NA|TRBV7-6
CASSSLGGGSGANVLTF
TGTGCCAGCAGCAGCCTCGGAGGCGGCTCTGGGGCCAACGTCCTGACTTTC
>TRBJ2-5|NA|NA|TRBV7-6
CASSLGSGSISGTQYF
TGTGCCAGCAGCTTAGGGTCGGGTTCCATCTCGGGAACCCAGTACTTC
>TRBJ2-1|NA|NA|TRBV3-1
CASSRDPSSYNEQFF
TGTGCCAGCAGCCGGGACCCGAGCTCCTACAATGAGCAGTTCTTC
>TRBJ2-3|once|TRBD1|TRBV7-9
CASSRMDRGPTDTQYF
TGTGCCAGCAGCCGGATGGACAGGGGGCCCACAGATACGCAGTATTTT
>TRBJ2-2|few|NA|TRBV7-3
CASSRTGNTGELFF
TGTGCCAGCAGCAGGACGGGGAACACCGGGGAGCTGTTTTTT
>TRBJ2-5|many|NA|TRBV29-1
CSVEKQQTQYF
TGCAGCGTTGAGAAACAACAGACCCAGTACTTC
>TRBJ2-7|NA|NA|TRBV27
CAIARAGRNDEQYF
TGTGCCATCGCAAGGGCAGGGAGGAACGACGAGCAGTACTTC
>TRBJ2-7|NA|TRBD2|TRBV2
CASSGPGLAREQYF
TGTGCCAGCAGTGGACCGGGACTAGCCCGCGAGCAGTACTTC
>TRBJ2-7|NA|TRBD1|TRBV7-9
CASSDTGGEQYF
TGTGCCAGCAGCGATACAGGGGGCGAGCAGTACTTC
>TRBJ2-4|NA|NA|TRBV18
CASSPPAGTKNIQYF
TGTGCCAGCTCACCACCGGCAGGGACCAAAAACATTCAGTACTTC
>TRBJ2-5|many|NA|TRBV3-1
CASSQDVFRGQETQYF
TGTGCCAGCAGCCAAGATGTGTTCCGGGGGCAAGAGACCCAGTACTTC
>TRBJ2-7|NA|TRBD2|TRBV11-2
CASSLTSSGSTYEQYF
TGTGCCAGCAGCTTAACTTCTAGCGGGAGTACGTACGAGCAGTACTTC
>TRBJ1-2|NA|NA|TRBV25-1
CASSEVGFGYTF
TGTGCCAGCAGTGAAGTAGGGTTTGGCTACACCTTC
>TRBJ1-2|few|NA|TRBV9
CASSVEQQGPLSGYTF
TGTGCCAGCAGCGTAGAACAACAGGGACCGTTGAGTGGCTACACCTTC
>TRBJ2-4|NA|TRBD2|TRBV2
CASSENSGGIKNIQYF
TGTGCCAGCAGTGAAAACTCGGGGGGTATCAAAAACATTCAGTACTTC
>TRBJ1-1|few|NA|TRBV19
CASSIAGRNTEAFF
TGTGCCAGTAGTATAGCTGGACGGAACACTGAAGCTTTCTTT
>TRBJ2-2|NA|TRBD1|TRBV6-6
CASSPQGVNTGELFF
TGTGCCAGCAGTCCACAGGGGGTGAACACCGGGGAGCTGTTTTTT
>TRBJ2-3|few|NA|TRBV4-2
CASSQEGILTDTQYF
TGTGCCAGCAGCCAAGAGGGAATTCTCACAGATACGCAGTATTTT
>TRBJ2-4|NA|NA|TRBV4-1
CASSQDRTVIQYF
TGCGCCAGCAGCCAAGATCGTACGGTCATTCAGTACTTC
>TRBJ2-1|many|NA|TRBV7-9
CASSLARLKQFF
TGTGCCAGCAGCTTAGCGCGGCTAAAGCAGTTCTTC
>TRBJ2-1|NA|NA|TRBV11-3
CASSLRVLERQFF
TGTGCCAGCAGCTTAAGGGTCTTGGAGCGGCAGTTCTTC
>TRBJ2-7|NA|NA|TRBV2
CASSGPRYEQYF
TGTGCCAGCAGTGGACCTCGCTACGAGCAGTACTTC
>TRBJ2-7|few|NA|TRBV6-5
CASSPNRAPIYEQYF
TGTGCCAGCAGTCCTAACAGGGCTCCTATCTACGAGCAGTACTTC
>TRBJ2-6|NA|NA|TRBV7-2
CASSPRPRSGANVLTF
TGTGCCAGCAGCCCCCGACCCCGCTCTGGGGCCAACGTCCTGACTTTC
>TRBJ2-5|few|NA|TRBV27
CASSLEAPNKLQETQYF
TGTGCCAGCAGTTTAGAGGCTCCCAACAAATTACAAGAGACCCAGTACTTC
>TRBJ1-2|few|TRBD1|TRBV4-1
CASSIGTGQYGYTF
TGCGCCAGCAGTATCGGGACAGGACAGTATGGCTACACCTTC
>TRBJ2-4|NA|TRBD2|TRBV10-3
CAVGTSGSGAKNIQYF
TGTGCCGTCGGGACTAGCGGGAGTGGCGCCAAAAACATTCAGTACTTC
>TRBJ2-7|few|NA|TRBV20-1
CSARDHHEQYF
TGCAGTGCTCGAGACCACCACGAGCAGTACTTC
>TRBJ2-3|few|TRBD1|TRBV2
CASSPVGGSGTDTQYF
TGTGCCAGCAGCCCTGTAGGGGGCTCGGGCACAGATACGCAGTATTTT
>TRBJ2-3|NA|NA|TRBV12-3/TRBV12-4
CASSLGVMGSTDTQYF
TGTGCCAGCAGTTTGGGGGTCATGGGCAGCACAGATACGCAGTATTTT
>TRBJ2-1|NA|NA|TRBV7-3
CAATRCLAISPSYNEQFF
TGTGCGGCGACGCGCTGTCTAGCCATATCCCCCTCCTACAATGAGCAGTTCTTC
>TRBJ1-2|NA|NA|TRBV5-1
CASSLSREASYGYTF
TGCGCCAGCAGCTTGAGTAGGGAGGCCTCCTATGGCTACACCTTC
>TRBJ2-7|NA|NA|TRBV6-4
CASISVRTYEQYF
TGTGCCAGCATTAGCGTCAGAACCTACGAGCAGTACTTC
>TRBJ2-7|NA|NA|TRBV5-1
CASSLASAGAALEQYF
TGCGCCAGCAGCTTGGCCAGTGCGGGGGCAGCCCTCGAGCAGTACTTC
>TRBJ1-1|NA|NA|TRBV6-4
CASAQELNTEAFF
TGTGCCAGCGCCCAGGAACTGAACACTGAAGCTTTCTTT
>TRBJ2-5|many|TRBD1|TRBV6-2/TRBV6-3
CASSPGTGSQQETQYF
TGTGCCAGCAGTCCCGGGACAGGAAGCCAACAAGAGACCCAGTACTTC
>TRBJ1-2|many|NA|TRBV4-1
CASSQGRVGYTF
TGCGCCAGCAGCCAAGGGAGGGTTGGCTACACCTTC
>TRBJ2-7|few|TRBD1|TRBV27
CASRPSGQGYEQYF
TGTGCCAGCAGACCTTCGGGACAGGGCTACGAGCAGTACTTC
>TRBJ2-1|NA|NA|TRBV7-8
CASSLNSTGSNEQFF
TGTGCCAGCAGCTTAAACAGCACAGGAAGCAATGAGCAGTTCTTC
>TRBJ2-1|NA|NA|TRBV7-9
CASSRAQTVGDEQFF
TGTGCCAGCAGCAGAGCGCAGACAGTCGGCGATGAGCAGTTCTTC
>TRBJ1-2|few|NA|TRBV29-1
CSVEDKANYGYTF
TGCAGCGTTGAGGACAAGGCTAACTATGGCTACACCTTC
>TRBJ1-4|few|NA|TRBV27
CASSLWGASEKLFF
TGTGCCAGCAGTTTATGGGGGGCCTCCGAAAAACTGTTTTTT
>TRBJ1-4|few|NA|TRBV6-5
CASSSGRTQLKLFF
TGTGCCAGCAGTTCAGGGAGGACTCAACTAAAACTGTTTTTT
>TRBJ2-7|few|TRBD2|TRBV5-4
CASSGRLAGATPQYF
TGTGCCAGCAGCGGCAGACTAGCGGGGGCAACCCCGCAGTACTTC